This T cell receptor (beta chain) came from a study of cytomegalovirus exposure and HLA in healthy donors. Study-wide results and limits: With further analysis later on, most CMV-associated TCR beta chains appeared HLA-restricted. Within an earlier analysis, most TCR beta V segments proved productive either about 90% or about 30% of the time.

For this clone: The antigen is undetermined.

The PCR was carried out with 60 Vbeta primers and 13 Jbeta primers. This table comes from immunoSEQ multiplex PCR, and its TCRdb copy is limited to in-frame clones, with some not included. The sample lists some 59,000 clones, roughly 84% seen once, with just over 3% in the top ten. The specimen was PBMCs. This TCR was recovered from a woman aged 18-30 years in good health and CMV-seronegative.

In nucleotides, the CDR3 is TGTGCCAGTAGTATAGATTCTATTTCCCCACAGGTACCTATCCCCTCTGGGGCCAACGTCCTGACTTTC. Residues: CASSIDSISPQVPIPSGANVLTF. The V and J genes are TRBV19 and TRBJ2-6, with D perhaps matching TRBD1 (5 bases). This CDR3 has 23 residues. CDR1 and CDR2 from the germline V gene are LNHDA and SQIVND (reference sequence). V gave up 0 bases and J gave up 0 bases, with 27 bases separating them.